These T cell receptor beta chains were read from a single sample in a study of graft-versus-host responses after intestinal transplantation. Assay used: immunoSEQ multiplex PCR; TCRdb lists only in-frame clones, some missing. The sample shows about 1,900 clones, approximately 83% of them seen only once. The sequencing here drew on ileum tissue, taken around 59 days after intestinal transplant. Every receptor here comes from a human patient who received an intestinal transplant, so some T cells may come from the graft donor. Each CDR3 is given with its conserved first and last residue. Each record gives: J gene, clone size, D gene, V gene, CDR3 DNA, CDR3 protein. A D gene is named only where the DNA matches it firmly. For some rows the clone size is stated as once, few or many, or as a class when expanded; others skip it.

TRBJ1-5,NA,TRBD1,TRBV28,TGTGCCAGCAAAGAAGGGACAGGGCCCCAGCATTTT,CASKEGTGPQHF
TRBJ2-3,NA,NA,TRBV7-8,TGTGCCAGCAGCTTAGGTTTGGCGGGGAACACAGATACGCAGTATTTT,CASSLGLAGNTDTQYF
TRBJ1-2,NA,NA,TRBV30,TGTGCCTGGAGTAGACAGATCTATGGCTACACCTTC,CAWSRQIYGYTF
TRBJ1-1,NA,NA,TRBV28,TGTGCCAGCAGGTCACTCGTTTTGTCTGAAGCTTTCTTT,CASRSLVLSEAFF
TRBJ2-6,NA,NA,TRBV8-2,TGTGGCAAACGTATGAAGATAACACAAAGTCGGGCCAACGTCCTGACTTTC,CGKRMKITQSRANVLTF
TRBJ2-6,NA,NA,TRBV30,TGTGCCTGGAGTGTGGGATGGAGCCTTTCTGGGGCCAACGTCCTGACTTTC,CAWSVGWSLSGANVLTF
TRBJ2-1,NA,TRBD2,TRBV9,TGTGCCAGCAAACCGGAAGCGGGGGGGCTGAATGAGCAGTTCTTC,CASKPEAGGLNEQFF
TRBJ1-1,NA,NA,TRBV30,TGTGCCTACCCCCCACCGAACACTGAAGCTTTCTTT,CAYPPPNTEAFF
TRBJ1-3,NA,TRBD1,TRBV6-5,TGTGCCAGCAGTTACACAGGGGGCCCTGGAAACACCATATATTTT,CASSYTGGPGNTIYF
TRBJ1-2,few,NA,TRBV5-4,TGTGCCAGCAGCTTGGAGGGATTTTTTAACGGTGGCTACACCTTC,CASSLEGFFNGGYTF
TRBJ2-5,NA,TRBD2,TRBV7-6,TGTGCCAGCAGCTCCGCCACTAGCGGGGGGGCTGGCTACTTC,CASSSATSGGAGYF
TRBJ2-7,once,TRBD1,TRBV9,TGTGCCAGCAGCGTAGTTCCCTACCCGGGACAGGCCTACGAGCAGTACTTC,CASSVVPYPGQAYEQYF
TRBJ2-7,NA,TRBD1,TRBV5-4,TGTGCCAGCAGCCCCGGGACAGTCCTGTACGAGCAGTACTTC,CASSPGTVLYEQYF
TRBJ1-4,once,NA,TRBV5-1,TGCGCCAGCAGCCCCGGCAATATTGCAACTAATGAAAAACTGTTTTTT,CASSPGNIATNEKLFF
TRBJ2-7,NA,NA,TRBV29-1,TGCAGCGTTGACGCGGGCGCCCCTGACTACGAGCAGTACTTC,CSVDAGAPDYEQYF
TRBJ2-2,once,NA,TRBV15,TGTGCCACCAGCAGAGGGAGGAACACCGGGGAGCTGTTTTTT,CATSRGRNTGELFF
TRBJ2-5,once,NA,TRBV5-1,TGCGCCAGCAGCTTGGGGGGCGCGGAAGCCCTGTACTTC,CASSLGGAEALYF
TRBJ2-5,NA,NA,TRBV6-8,TGTGCCAGCAGTTACGTAGCATTAATAGAGACCCAGTACTTC,CASSYVALIETQYF
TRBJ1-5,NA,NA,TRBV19,TGTGCCAGTAGTACGCAGGGGTATCAGCCCCAGCATTTT,CASSTQGYQPQHF
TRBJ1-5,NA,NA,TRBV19,TGTGCCAGTAGTATTTACCAGGGGTCGTATCAGCCCCAGCATTTT,CASSIYQGSYQPQHF
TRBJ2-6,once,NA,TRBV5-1,TGCGCCAGCTCGGACGGGAACTCTGGGGCCAACGTCCTGACTTTC,CASSDGNSGANVLTF
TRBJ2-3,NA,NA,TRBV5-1,TGCGCCAGCAGCTTGGCCGGGGACTTCCCAGATACGCAGTATTTT,CASSLAGDFPDTQYF
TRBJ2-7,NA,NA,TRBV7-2,TGTGCCAGCAGCTCCAGAACCGGGACTCCGACTCTTTTTTACGAGCAGTACTTC,CASSSRTGTPTLFYEQYF
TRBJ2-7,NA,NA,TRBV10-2,TGCGCCAGCAGTGTGCATACAAACTCCTACGAGCAGTACTTC,CASSVHTNSYEQYF
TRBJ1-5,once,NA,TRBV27,TGTGCCAGCAGTTCAGGGCCTCCCTTCAATCAGCCCCAGCATTTT,CASSSGPPFNQPQHF
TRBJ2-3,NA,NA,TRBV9,TGTGCCAGCAGCGACAGGACTTACACAGATACGCAGTATTTT,CASSDRTYTDTQYF
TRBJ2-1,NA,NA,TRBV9,TGTGCCAGCAGCCCCCGGGAGCGGAGCTACAATGAGCAGTTCTTC,CASSPRERSYNEQFF
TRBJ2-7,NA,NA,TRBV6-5,TGTGCCAGCAGTGGACGGATGGGGCCCTACGAGCAGTACTTC,CASSGRMGPYEQYF
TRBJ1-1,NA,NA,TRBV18,TGTGCCAGCTCACCCTCTGAGGGGAGCACTGAAGCTTTCTTT,CASSPSEGSTEAFF
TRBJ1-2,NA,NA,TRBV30,TGTGCCTGGAGTGTATACGGGGACTATGGCTACACCTTC,CAWSVYGDYGYTF
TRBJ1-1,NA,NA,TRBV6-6,TGTGCCAGCACCCTAACGGTTCATACTGAAGCTTTCTTT,CASTLTVHTEAFF
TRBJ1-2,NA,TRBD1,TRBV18,TGTGCCAGCTCACCCGAGAGGACAGGGGGCACCTATGGCTACACCTTC,CASSPERTGGTYGYTF
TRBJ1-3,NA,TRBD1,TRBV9,TGTGCCAGCAGCGCCGAGGACAGGCTGGGAAACACCATATATTTT,CASSAEDRLGNTIYF
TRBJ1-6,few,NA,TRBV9,TGTGCCAGCAGCGTAGACCGGGCCTCCTATAATTCACCCCTCCACTTT,CASSVDRASYNSPLHF
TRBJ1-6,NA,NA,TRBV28,TGTGCCAGCACTGGGAGCTCCTATAATTCACCCCTCCACTTT,CASTGSSYNSPLHF
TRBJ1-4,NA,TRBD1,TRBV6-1,TGTGCCAGCAGTGCTTTGACAGGGGGGCCAACAACTAATGAAAAACTGTTTTTT,CASSALTGGPTTNEKLFF
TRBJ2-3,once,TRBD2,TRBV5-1,TGCGCCAGCAGCTTGGGACTAGCGGGGAAGACAGATACGCAGTATTTT,CASSLGLAGKTDTQYF
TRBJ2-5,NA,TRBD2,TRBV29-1,TGCAGCGTTAGGGGACTAGCGGGGGCCCTGGGGGAGACCCAGTACTTC,CSVRGLAGALGETQYF
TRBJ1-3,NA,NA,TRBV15,TGTGCCACCAGCAGCAGCCACGGGGAGGGAAACACCATATATTTT,CATSSSHGEGNTIYF
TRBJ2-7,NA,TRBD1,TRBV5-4,TGTGCCAGCAGATCAGGGACAGACTACGAGCAGTACTTC,CASRSGTDYEQYF
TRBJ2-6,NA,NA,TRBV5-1,TGCGCCAGCGGGAGCAGTATCGGCTCTGGGGCCAACGTCCTGACTTTC,CASGSSIGSGANVLTF
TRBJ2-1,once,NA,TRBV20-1,TGCAGTGCCCCTAGGCCCAATGAGCAGTTCTTC,CSAPRPNEQFF
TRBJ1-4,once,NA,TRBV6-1,TGTGCCAGCAGTGAAAGCCGGGGGATGGTAATACTGTTTTTT,CASSESRGMVILFF
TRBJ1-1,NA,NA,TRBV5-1,TGCGCCAGCAGCTTGGGACAGGTCACTATGAACACTGAAGCTTTCTTT,CASSLGQVTMNTEAFF
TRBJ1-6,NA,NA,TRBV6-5,TGTGCCAGCAGGGAAACAGGAGGGGTATTTTCACCCCTCCACTTT,CASRETGGVFSPLHF
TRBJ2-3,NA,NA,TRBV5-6,TGTGCCAGCAGCGATTGGACAGCGTCGCTCACAGATACGCAGTATTTT,CASSDWTASLTDTQYF
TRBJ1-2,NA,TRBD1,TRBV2,TGTGCCAGCAGTCTAGACAGGGGAAGGAACTATGGCTACACCTTC,CASSLDRGRNYGYTF
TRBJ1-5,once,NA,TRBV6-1,TGTGCCAGCAAAAGGCAAAGCAATCAGCCCCAGCATTTT,CASKRQSNQPQHF